These T cell receptor beta chains were read from a single sample in a study of somatic mutations in cytotoxic T cells in rheumatoid arthritis. The repertoire was sequenced with immunoSEQ multiplex PCR; TCRdb's copy has only in-frame clones and lacks some. The sample lists about 10,000 clones, around 81% occurring once. Sequenced: CD8+ T cells sorted from blood. The receptors here all came from a woman in her forties or fifties in good health. The conserved cysteine and the conserved F or W are not part of the CDR3 here. A row's size may be missing; if present it is once, few, many or a size class.

v_gene	len	j_gene	abundance	CDR3aa
TRBV25-1	14	TRBJ2-7	NA	ASSGYPSRGQDEQY
TRBV7-9	10	TRBJ2-3	once	ASSLSPGTQY
TRBV5-8	13	TRBJ1-3	NA	ASSRDRGTGNTIY
TRBV4-3	13	TRBJ1-6	NA	ASSPQDREASPLH
TRBV29-1	11	TRBJ2-1	NA	SVEGTSGVEQF
TRBV11-2	13	TRBJ2-2	NA	ASSLSRGNTGELF
TRBV10-3	11	TRBJ2-3	NA	AISDTNTDTQY
TRBV9	13	TRBJ2-2	few	ASSVGGDDTGELF
TRBV7-9	14	TRBJ2-5	NA	ASSLATGQERETQY
TRBV19	14	TRBJ2-2	NA	ASSIDLEGDTGELF
TRBV28	19	TRBJ2-7	NA	ASSSERPRDRGRIIFYEQY
TRBV6-5	12	TRBJ1-5	NA	ASSYSTGVQPQH
TRBV18	12	TRBJ1-5	NA	ASSPDHTNQPQH
TRBV28	13	TRBJ2-7	NA	ASSLNRDRGLEQY
TRBV5-6	12	TRBJ2-7	NA	ASSAGTGPYEQY
TRBV6-5	13	TRBJ1-6	NA	ASSLGGGYNSPLH